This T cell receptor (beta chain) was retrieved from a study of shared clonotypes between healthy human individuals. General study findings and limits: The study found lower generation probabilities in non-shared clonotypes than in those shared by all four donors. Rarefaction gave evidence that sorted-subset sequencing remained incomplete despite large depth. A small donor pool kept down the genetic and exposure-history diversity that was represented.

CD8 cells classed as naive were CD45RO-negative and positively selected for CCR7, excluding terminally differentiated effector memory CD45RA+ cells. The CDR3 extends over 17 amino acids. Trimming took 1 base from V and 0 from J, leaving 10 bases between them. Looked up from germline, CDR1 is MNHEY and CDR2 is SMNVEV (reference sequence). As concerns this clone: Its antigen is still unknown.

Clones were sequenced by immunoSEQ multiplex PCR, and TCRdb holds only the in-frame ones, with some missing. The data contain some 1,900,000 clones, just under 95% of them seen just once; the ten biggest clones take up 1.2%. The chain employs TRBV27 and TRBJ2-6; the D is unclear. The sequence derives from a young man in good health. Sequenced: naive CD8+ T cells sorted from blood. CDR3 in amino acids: CASSLYPPVSGANVLTF. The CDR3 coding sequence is TGTGCCAGCAGTTTATACCCTCCGGTCTCTGGGGCCAACGTCCTGACTTTC.